This T cell receptor beta chain derives from a study of CD8 T cells in Susac syndrome. The length of the CDR3 is 12 residues. Germline V gene sequence: CDR1 DFQATT, CDR2 SNEGSKA (reference sequence). Between the trimmed V and J ends, which lost 3 bases and 4 bases, there was a span of 9 bases. About 0.5 to 1 ug RNA was reverse transcribed with random hexamers. Via MiXCR, TCRdb re-called the immunoSEQ multiplex PCR reads, giving one row per CDR3 protein. The profile shows 150,000 to 200,000 distinct CDR3 sequences, around 94% of them singletons. The sequence was obtained from a human donor in good health. This chain links TRBV20-1 with TRBJ2-5; TRBD2 is a possible D gene (5 bases). Sequencing was carried out using CD4+ T cells from PBMCs. CDR3 DNA: TGCAGTGCTAGGACTATGGGAGAGACCCAGTACTTC. Its protein is CSARTMGETQYF.